A single sample is the source of the 22 T cell receptor beta chains below, sequenced in a study of T cells in narcolepsy (dated by TCRdb to 2017 to 2018). To prepare the library, the immunoSEQ multiplex PCR assay was applied. Imported from immuneACCESS, the table was reduced by TCRdb to in-frame sequences with V and J called. These copies leave out some clones; in studies compared against another copy, an unresolved V gene accounts for under half, and the cause of the remainder is not known. In this sample the table shows 25,000 to 35,000 clones, 86% of which occur a single time. The ten largest make up roughly 1.1% of the sample. The sequencing input was CD45RA- memory CD4+ T cells from PBMCs. Reading the label with the study, this specimen's cell subset or site is: memory T cells sorted ex vivo from peripheral blood. The source is a human donor with narcolepsy.

V is TRBV18 and J is TRBJ1-2; D is perhaps TRBD1 (5 bases). Looked up from germline, CDR1 is KGHSH and CDR2 is LQKENI. V was cut by 3 bases and J by 2 bases, with 7 bases left in between. The CDR3 sequence is 13 residues long. The CDR3 DNA reads TGTGCCAGCTCACCGGGGCAGAACTATGGCTACACCTTC. Translated: CASSPGQNYGYTF.

This chain links TRBV10-2 with TRBJ1-1, with D hard to call. Germline CDR1 WSHSY, CDR2 SAAADI. Trimming removed 6 bases from V and 0 bases from J, with 14 bases in between. CDR3 length: 15 amino acids. CDR3 sequence reads: CASRTDAFMNTEAFF. CDR3 sequence (DNA): TGCGCCAGCAGGACCGACGCTTTCATGAACACTGAAGCTTTCTTT.

The chain carries TRBV28 and TRBJ1-1; no firm D call. Between the trimmed V and J ends, which lost 3 bases and 6 bases, there was a span of 17 bases. Per the germline V gene, CDR1 is MDHEN and CDR2 is SYDVKM. This CDR3 region has 15 residues. CDR3 residues: CASSFPTTAQAEAFF. CDR3 DNA: TGTGCCAGCAGTTTTCCGACCACCGCCCAGGCTGAAGCTTTCTTT.

The rearrangement joins TRBV6-4 to TRBJ1-6; D call uncertain. Germline V lookup: CDR1 MRHNA, CDR2 SNTAGT. The CDR3 covers 17 residues. Trimming removed 7 bases at V and 0 bases at J, with 16 bases between. CDR3: CASIISPDSSYNSPLHF. The CDR3, as DNA: TGTGCCAGCATCATCAGTCCGGATAGCTCCTATAATTCACCCCTCCACTTT.

This clone was recorded only once. The CDR3 bases are TGTGCCAGCAGCTTAGGGGGCGGGGTTCGGAATGAGCAGTTCTTC. Encoded protein: CASSLGGGVRNEQFF. V and J are TRBV7-6 and TRBJ2-1, with a weak D call TRBD2 (6 bases). The germline V gene has CDR1 SGHVS and CDR2 FNYEAQ. CDR3 size: 15 residues. With 1 base removed from V and 7 bases from J, the gap between germline ends came to 14 bases.

CDR3 in amino acids: CASSPLGIGGYTF. As DNA, the CDR3 is TGTGCCAGCAGTCCCCTCGGGATAGGTGGCTACACCTTC. The chain joins TRBV27 to TRBJ1-2; D gene uncertain. The germline V and J ends were trimmed by 5 bases and 7 bases, with 14 bases remaining between them. The CDR3 spans 13 residues. Germline loops: CDR1 MNHEY, CDR2 SMNVEV (reference sequence).

The chain employs TRBV10-3 and TRBJ2-1; 9 positions match TRBD2. This CDR3 region has 15 residues. V was clipped by 8 bases and J by 6 bases; unmatched bases: 11. CDR1 and CDR2 from the germline V gene are ENHRY and SYGVKD. CDR3 bases: TGTGCCATCGGGTCCAGCGGGGGGTCTGGCAATGAGCAGTTCTTC. It yields the protein CAIGSSGGSGNEQFF.

This clone was detected only a few times. The chain carries TRBV6-1 and TRBJ1-2, with 9 bases matching TRBD1. This CDR3 region has 15 residues. The germline V gene has CDR1 MNHNS and CDR2 SASEGT. Losses at the gene ends were 2 bases for V and 8 bases for J; bases not matched to a gene: 9. CDR3 protein: CASSERGQGRGGYTF. The DNA of the CDR3 is TGTGCCAGCAGTGAAAGGGGACAGGGAAGGGGCGGCTACACCTTC.

The V gene is TRBV2, the J gene TRBJ2-5; possibly TRBD2 for D (5 bases). The CDR3 is made up of 14 amino acids. Looked up from germline, CDR1 is SNHLY and CDR2 is FYNNEI. The germline V and J ends were trimmed by 6 bases and 1 base, with 12 bases remaining between them. CDR3 in DNA: TGTGCCAGCAGCACACTAGTGAGCCAAGAGACCCAGTACTTC. This encodes CASSTLVSQETQYF.

The chain recombines TRBV6-1 with TRBJ2-5; D remains ambiguous. Germline V gene data show CDR1 as MNHNS and CDR2 as SASEGT. Trimming took off 4 bases at V and 4 bases at J, with 4 bases between the two ends. This CDR3 has 11 amino acids. The CDR3 DNA reads TGTGCCAGCAGTGGGACAGAGACCCAGTACTTC. It translates to CASSGTETQYF.

The genes are TRBV18 and TRBJ1-1; 9 nucleotides agree with TRBD1. CDR3 length equals 14 residues. Losses at the gene ends were 3 bases for V and 3 bases for J; bases not matched to a gene: 2. The germline gives CDR1 KGHSH, CDR2 LQKENI. CDR3 residues: CASSPTGGDTEAFF. The CDR3 nucleotides read TGTGCCAGCTCACCGACAGGGGGGGACACTGAAGCTTTCTTT.

The chain combines TRBV12-5 with TRBJ1-1; D unresolved. CDR3 size: 13 residues. Germline assignment: CDR1 LGHNT and CDR2 FRNRAP. Trimming cost V 0 bases and J 7 bases, with 9 bases left between them. CDR3 loop: CASGLVNGFEAFF. The CDR3 nucleotides are TGTGCTAGTGGTTTGGTAAACGGATTTGAAGCTTTCTTT.

The chain joins TRBV19 to TRBJ1-3; no clear D. This CDR3 has 14 amino acids. The germline V gene encodes CDR1 LNHDA and CDR2 SQIVND (reference sequence). Trimming cost V 10 bases and J 0 bases, with 13 bases left between them. CDR3 sequence (DNA): TGTGCCACCACGGGTCTGAGCTCTGGAAACACCATATATTTT. This sequence encodes CATTGLSSGNTIYF. Variable domain in full (rest from reference TRBV19 and TRBJ1-3): DGGITQSPKYLFRKEGQNVTLSCEQNLNHDAMYWYRQDPGQGLRLIYYSQIVNDFQKGDIAEGYSVSREKKESFPLTVTSAQKNPTAFYLCATTGLSSGNTIYFGEGSWLTVV.

The rearrangement uses TRBV2 and TRBJ2-3; D unclear. Germline loops: CDR1 SNHLY, CDR2 FYNNEI. This CDR3 is 14 amino acids long. V lost 4 bases to trimming and J lost 0 bases, with 8 bases between them. The CDR3 nucleotides are TGTGCCAGCAGTGGGGTTACTAGCACAGATACGCAGTATTTT. Protein product: CASSGVTSTDTQYF.

This chain links TRBV6-1 with TRBJ2-3; no clear D gene. Germline-derived CDR1 and CDR2 are MNHNS and SASEGT. The CDR3 spans 16 residues. V was clipped by 2 bases and J by 6 bases, with 18 bases between them. In DNA form, the CDR3 reads TGTGCCAGCAGTGAACTTCACTCCACCATGGTGGATACGCAGTATTTT. Its translation is CASSELHSTMVDTQYF.

The chain couples TRBV7-9 to TRBJ1-1; 8 positions match TRBD1. The trim removed 2 bases at V and 3 bases at J, leaving 2 bases unmatched. CDR1 is SEHNR, CDR2 FQNEAQ, per germline (reference sequence). This CDR3 contains 14 residues. The CDR3: CASSLLQGDTEAFF. CDR3 DNA: TGTGCCAGCAGCTTATTACAGGGGGACACTGAAGCTTTCTTT.

This clone was seen only a few times. The CDR3 nucleotides read TGTGCCAGCAGCGCGACTCGGGGGGGCAAAGCAGATACGCAGTATTTT. This translates into CASSATRGGKADTQYF. The rearrangement uses TRBV5-6 and TRBJ2-3; 8 bases are shared with TRBD2. Germline values: CDR1 SGHDT, CDR2 YYEEEE. The V segment lost 4 bases and the J segment 4 bases; nucleotides outside the gene matches: 11. The CDR3 consists of 16 residues.

The gene calls are TRBV2 and TRBJ1-2; 7 bases line up with TRBD1. Germline lookup yields CDR1 SNHLY and CDR2 FYNNEI. Trimming removed 8 bases from V and 4 bases from J; junction bases left unmatched: 7. This CDR3 has 13 residues. CDR3 DNA: TGTGCCAGCGAAACAGGGGCGAGCTATGGCTACACCTTC. It yields the protein CASETGASYGYTF.

The CDR3 loop is CASSSTGMVDWDYGYTF. CDR3 coding DNA: TGTGCCAGCAGCTCGACAGGGATGGTCGATTGGGACTATGGCTACACCTTC. The rearrangement uses TRBV5-6 and TRBJ1-2; 7 bases map to TRBD1. Germline loops: CDR1 SGHDT, CDR2 YYEEEE. After removal of 3 bases from V and 3 bases from J, the junction contained 14 bases not matched to a gene. The CDR3 length is 17 residues.

V and J are TRBV6-1 and TRBJ2-7; no firm D call. V lost 4 bases, J lost 7 bases, and 17 bases lay in between. The CDR3 has 14 amino acids. Germline V lookup: CDR1 MNHNS, CDR2 SASEGT. The CDR3 nucleotides are TGTGCCAGCAGTGGGCAGCGCGCCTCCGAGGAGCAGTACGTC. Its translation is CASSGQRASEEQYV.

The rearrangement joins TRBV6-1 to TRBJ2-7; no clear D. Looked up from germline, CDR1 is MNHNS and CDR2 is SASEGT. V dropped 2 bases and J dropped 6 bases, with 11 bases sitting between them. The CDR3 is 13 amino acids. CDR3 residues: CASSELEGFEQYV. The CDR3 nucleotides are TGTGCCAGCAGTGAATTGGAAGGGTTCGAGCAGTACGTC.

The J gene is TRBJ2-3, the V gene TRBV9; D gene uncertain. Germline-derived CDR1 and CDR2 are SGDLS and YYNGEE. The CDR3 is 15 residues long. Trimming removed 0 bases from V and 3 bases from J, with 11 bases in between. As DNA, the CDR3 is TGTGCCAGCAGCGTAGGATCATGGACGACAGATACGCAGTATTTT. Its protein product is CASSVGSWTTDTQYF.